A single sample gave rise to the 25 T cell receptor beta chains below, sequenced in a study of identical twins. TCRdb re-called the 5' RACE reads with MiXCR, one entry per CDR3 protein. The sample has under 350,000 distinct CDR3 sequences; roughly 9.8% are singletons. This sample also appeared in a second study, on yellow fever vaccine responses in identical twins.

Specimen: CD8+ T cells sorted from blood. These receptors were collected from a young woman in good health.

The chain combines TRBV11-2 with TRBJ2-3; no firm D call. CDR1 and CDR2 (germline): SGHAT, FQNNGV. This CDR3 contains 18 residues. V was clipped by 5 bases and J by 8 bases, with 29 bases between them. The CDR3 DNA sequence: TGTGCCAGCAGCATAAGGGTCCGAGACGCATCAAGTGTAGGTACGCAGTATTTT. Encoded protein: CASSIRVRDASSVGTQYF.

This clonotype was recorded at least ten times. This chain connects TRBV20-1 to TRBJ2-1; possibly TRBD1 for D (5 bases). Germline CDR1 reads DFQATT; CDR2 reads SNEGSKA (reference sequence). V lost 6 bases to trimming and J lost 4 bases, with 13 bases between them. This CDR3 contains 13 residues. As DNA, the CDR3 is TGCAGTGCAGGGGTCCCCTATTACAATGAGCAGTTCTTC. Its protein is CSAGVPYYNEQFF.

CDR3 nucleotides: TGTGCCAGCAGATCTGGAGATAGCTCCTACAATGAGCAGTTCTTC. This encodes CASRSGDSSYNEQFF. This chain uses TRBV27 with TRBJ2-1; no reliable D call. CDR3 length equals 15 residues. V lost 6 bases to trimming and J lost 0 bases, with 12 bases between them. CDR1 is MNHEY, CDR2 SMNVEV, per germline (reference sequence).

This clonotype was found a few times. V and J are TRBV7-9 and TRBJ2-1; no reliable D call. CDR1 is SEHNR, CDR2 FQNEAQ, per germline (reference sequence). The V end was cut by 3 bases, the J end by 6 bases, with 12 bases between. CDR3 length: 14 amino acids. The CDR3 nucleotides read TGTGCCAGCAGCTTCGGAAGAGCCCCCAATGAGCAGTTCTTC. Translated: CASSFGRAPNEQFF.

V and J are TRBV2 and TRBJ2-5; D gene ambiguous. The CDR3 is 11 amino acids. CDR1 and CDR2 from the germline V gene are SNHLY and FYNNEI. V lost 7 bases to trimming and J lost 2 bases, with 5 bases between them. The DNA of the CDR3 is TGTGCCAGCAACGAACAAGAGACCCAGTACTTC. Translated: CASNEQETQYF.

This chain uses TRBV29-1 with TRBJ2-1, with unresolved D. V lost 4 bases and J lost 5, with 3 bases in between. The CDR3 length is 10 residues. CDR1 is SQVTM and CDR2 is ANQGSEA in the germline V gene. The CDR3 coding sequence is TGCAGCGTTGCGCACAATGAGCAGTTCTTC. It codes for CSVAHNEQFF.

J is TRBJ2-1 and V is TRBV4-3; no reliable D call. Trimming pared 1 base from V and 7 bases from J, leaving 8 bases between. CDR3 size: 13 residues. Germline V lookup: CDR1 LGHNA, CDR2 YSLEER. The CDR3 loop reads CASSQVHANEQFF. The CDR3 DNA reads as TGCGCCAGCAGCCAAGTTCATGCAAATGAGCAGTTCTTC.

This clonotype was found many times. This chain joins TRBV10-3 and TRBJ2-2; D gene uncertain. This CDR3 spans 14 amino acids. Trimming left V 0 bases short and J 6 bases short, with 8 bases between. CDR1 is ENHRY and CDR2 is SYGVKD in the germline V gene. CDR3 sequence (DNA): TGTGCCATCAGTGAGTCTGTGGTATCCGGGGAGCTGTTTTTT. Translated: CAISESVVSGELFF.

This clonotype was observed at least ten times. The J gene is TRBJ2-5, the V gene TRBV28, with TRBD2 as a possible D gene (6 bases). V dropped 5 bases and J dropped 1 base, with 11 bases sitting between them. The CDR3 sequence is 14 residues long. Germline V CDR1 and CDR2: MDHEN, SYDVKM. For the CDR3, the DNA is TGTGCCAGCAGTGACGAGGGACTCCAAGAGACCCAGTACTTC. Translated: CASSDEGLQETQYF.

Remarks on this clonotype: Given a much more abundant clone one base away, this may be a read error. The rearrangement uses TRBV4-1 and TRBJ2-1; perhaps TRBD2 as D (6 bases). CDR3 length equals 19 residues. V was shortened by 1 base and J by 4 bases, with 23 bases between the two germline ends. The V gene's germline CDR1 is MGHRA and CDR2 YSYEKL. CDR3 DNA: TGCGCCAGCAGCCAAGTGTGGTCTAGCGTGAGGTCCCAGTACAATGAGCAGTTCTTC. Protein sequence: CASSQVWSSVRSQYNEQFF.

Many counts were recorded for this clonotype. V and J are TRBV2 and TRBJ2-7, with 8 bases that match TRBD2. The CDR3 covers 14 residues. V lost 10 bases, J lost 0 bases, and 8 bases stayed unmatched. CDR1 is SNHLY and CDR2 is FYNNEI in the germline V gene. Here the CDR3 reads CAKTTSESSYEQYF. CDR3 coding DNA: TGTGCCAAAACGACTAGCGAAAGCTCCTACGAGCAGTACTTC.

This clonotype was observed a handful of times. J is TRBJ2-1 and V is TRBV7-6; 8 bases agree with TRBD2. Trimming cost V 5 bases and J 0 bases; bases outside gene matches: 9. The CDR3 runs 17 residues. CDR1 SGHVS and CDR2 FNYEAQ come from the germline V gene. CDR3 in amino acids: CASSPWAGGVSYNEQFF. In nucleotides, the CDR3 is TGTGCCAGCAGCCCCTGGGCGGGAGGCGTCTCCTACAATGAGCAGTTCTTC.

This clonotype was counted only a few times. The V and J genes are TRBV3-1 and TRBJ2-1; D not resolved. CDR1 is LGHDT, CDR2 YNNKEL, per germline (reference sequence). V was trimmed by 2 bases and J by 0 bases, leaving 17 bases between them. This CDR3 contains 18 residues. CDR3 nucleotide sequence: TGTGCCAGCAGCCAACATCGTATCGGGCAAAGCTCCTACAATGAGCAGTTCTTC. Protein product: CASSQHRIGQSSYNEQFF.

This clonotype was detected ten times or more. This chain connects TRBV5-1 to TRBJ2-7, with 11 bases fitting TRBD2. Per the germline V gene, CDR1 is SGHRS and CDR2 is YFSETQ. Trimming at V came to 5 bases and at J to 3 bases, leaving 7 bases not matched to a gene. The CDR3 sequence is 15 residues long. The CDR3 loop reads CASRDTSGSFYEQYF. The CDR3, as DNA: TGCGCCAGCAGAGACACTAGCGGGAGTTTCTACGAGCAGTACTTC.

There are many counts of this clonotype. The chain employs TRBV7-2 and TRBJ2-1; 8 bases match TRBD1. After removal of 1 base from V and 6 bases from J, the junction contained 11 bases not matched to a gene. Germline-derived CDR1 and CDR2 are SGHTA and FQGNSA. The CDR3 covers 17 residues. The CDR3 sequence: CASSLEGQGVLVNEQFF. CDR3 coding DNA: TGTGCCAGCAGCTTAGAAGGACAGGGCGTCCTAGTCAATGAGCAGTTCTTC.

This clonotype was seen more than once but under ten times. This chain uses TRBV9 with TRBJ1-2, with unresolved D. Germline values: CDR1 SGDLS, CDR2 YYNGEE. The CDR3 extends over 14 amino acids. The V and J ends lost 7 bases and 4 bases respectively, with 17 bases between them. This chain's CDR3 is CASSGIPSGYGYTF. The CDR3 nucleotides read TGTGCCAGCTCGGGGATTCCCTCTGGCTATGGCTACACCTTC.

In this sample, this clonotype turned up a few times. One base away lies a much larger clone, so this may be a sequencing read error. CDR3 protein: CASSYSSGSTDTQYF. CDR3 bases: TGTGCCAGCAGTTACTCTAGCGGGAGCACAGATACGCAGTATTTT. The V call is TRBV6-5, the J call TRBJ2-3; 7 bases are a match to TRBD2. The trim removed 0 bases at V and 0 bases at J, leaving 0 bases unmatched. The germline V gene encodes CDR1 MNHEY and CDR2 SVGAGI. This CDR3 has 15 residues.

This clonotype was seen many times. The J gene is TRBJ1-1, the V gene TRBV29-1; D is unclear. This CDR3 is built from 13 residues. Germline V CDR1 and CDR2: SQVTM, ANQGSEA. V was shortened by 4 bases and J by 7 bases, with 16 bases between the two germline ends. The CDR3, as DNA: TGCAGCGTTGGTATTTCGGGAGACCGTGAAGCTTTCTTT. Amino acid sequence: CSVGISGDREAFF.

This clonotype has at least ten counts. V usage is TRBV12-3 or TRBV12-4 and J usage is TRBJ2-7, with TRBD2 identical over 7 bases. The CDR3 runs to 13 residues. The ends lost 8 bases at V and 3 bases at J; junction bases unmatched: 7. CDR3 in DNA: TGTGCCAGCGGGAGCGGGGTCCTCTACGAGCAGTACTTC. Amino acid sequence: CASGSGVLYEQYF.

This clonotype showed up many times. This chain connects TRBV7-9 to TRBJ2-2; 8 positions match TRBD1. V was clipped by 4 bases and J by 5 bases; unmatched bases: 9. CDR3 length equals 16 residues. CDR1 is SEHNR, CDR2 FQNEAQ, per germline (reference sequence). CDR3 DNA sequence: TGTGCCAGCAGCTCCACGACAGGGGTATGGACCGGGGAGCTGTTTTTT. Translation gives CASSSTTGVWTGELFF.

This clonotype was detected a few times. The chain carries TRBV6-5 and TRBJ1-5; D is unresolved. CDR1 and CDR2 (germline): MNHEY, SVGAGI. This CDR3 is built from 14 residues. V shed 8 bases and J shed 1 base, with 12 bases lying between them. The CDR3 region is CASVSGQSNQPQHF. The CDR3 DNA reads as TGTGCCAGCGTTAGCGGGCAGAGCAATCAGCCCCAGCATTTT.

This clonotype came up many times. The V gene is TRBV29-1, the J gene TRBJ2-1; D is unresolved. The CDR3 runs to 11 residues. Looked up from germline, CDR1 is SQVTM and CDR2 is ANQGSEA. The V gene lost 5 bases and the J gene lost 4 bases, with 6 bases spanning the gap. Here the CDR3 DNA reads TGCAGCGTTCCCGGATACAATGAGCAGTTCTTC. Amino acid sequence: CSVPGYNEQFF.

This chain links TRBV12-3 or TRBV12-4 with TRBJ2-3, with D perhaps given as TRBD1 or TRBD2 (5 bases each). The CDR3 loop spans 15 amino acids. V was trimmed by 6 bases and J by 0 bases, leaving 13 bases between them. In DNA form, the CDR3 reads TGTGCCAGCAGCTCCGGGGCCTTTAGCACAGATACGCAGTATTTT. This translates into CASSSGAFSTDTQYF.

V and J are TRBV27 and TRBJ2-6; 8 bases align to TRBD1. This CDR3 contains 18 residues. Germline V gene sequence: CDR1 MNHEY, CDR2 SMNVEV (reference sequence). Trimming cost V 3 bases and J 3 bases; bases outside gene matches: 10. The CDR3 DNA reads TGTGCCAGCAGTTTTCACAGGGGGAGCCGAGATGGGGCCAACGTCCTGACTTTC. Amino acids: CASSFHRGSRDGANVLTF.

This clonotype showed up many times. CDR3: CASSQGGLPSTDTQYF. CDR3 nucleotides: TGCGCCAGCAGCCAAGGGGGACTACCTAGCACAGATACGCAGTATTTT. The V call is TRBV4-1, the J call TRBJ2-3; 7 bases are a match to TRBD2. This CDR3 contains 16 residues. The germline CDR1 and CDR2 sequences are MGHRA and YSYEKL. V lost 1 base to trimming and J lost 0 bases; unmatched junction nucleotides: 4.